Here is one T cell receptor (beta chain) with its context. Its antigen is as yet unknown. MiXCR, run by TCRdb on the RACE reads, gives a single entry per CDR3 protein. Of some 340,000 distinct CDR3 sequences detected, around 6.9% appear once; the ten largest clones hold around 8.2%. Germline V gene data show CDR1 as SGHRS and CDR2 as YFSETQ. This CDR3 comprises 14 residues. V shed 4 bases, J shed 5 bases, and the junction held 4 bases outside the gene matches. Time point: patch test 1, 2 weeks after DPC sensitization. The sample's treatment: therapeutic diphenylcyclopropenone sensitization with weekly scalp DPC. These data come from a study of human T cells and chemical hapten exposure. Whole-study context: An area of 2 cm by less than 2.5 cm on upper inner arm skin received 2% DPC for sensitization. Diphenylcyclopropenone, dosed weekly to the scalp, was given to patients throughout the approximately 23-week study.

Study-wide results and caveats: TCRs exceeding a frequency of 1 in 1000 stayed unchanged under DPC sensitization.

The sample consisted of whole blood, taken in connection with sensitization to the hapten diphenylcyclopropenone (DPC). V is TRBV5-1 and J is TRBJ2-3; 10 bases agree with TRBD2. This TCR was recovered from a woman aged 18 to 35 with alopecia areata. Some clones in this sample may be carry-over from other donors' samples. CDR3 sequence (DNA): TGCGCCAGCAGCGAAGGACTAGCGGTAGATACGCAGTATTTT. It codes for CASSEGLAVDTQYF.